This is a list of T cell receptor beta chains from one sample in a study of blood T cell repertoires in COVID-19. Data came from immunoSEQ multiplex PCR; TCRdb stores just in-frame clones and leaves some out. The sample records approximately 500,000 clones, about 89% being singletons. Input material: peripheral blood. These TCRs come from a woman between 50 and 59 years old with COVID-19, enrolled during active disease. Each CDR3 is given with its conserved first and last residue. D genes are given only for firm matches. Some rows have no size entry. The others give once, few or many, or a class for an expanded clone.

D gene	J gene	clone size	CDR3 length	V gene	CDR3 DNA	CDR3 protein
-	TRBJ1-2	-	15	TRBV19	TGTGCCAGTAGTTCCACCCCCCCCGGGGGCTATGGCTACACCTTC	CASSSTPPGGYGYTF
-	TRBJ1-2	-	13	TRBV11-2	TGTGCCAGCAGCTTAGGGAGGTCGTATGGCTACACCTTC	CASSLGRSYGYTF
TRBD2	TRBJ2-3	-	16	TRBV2	TGTGCCAGCAGTGAAGCAATAGCGGGGCGGACAGATACGCAGTATTTT	CASSEAIAGRTDTQYF
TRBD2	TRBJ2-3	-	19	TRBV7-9	TGTGCCAGCAGCTCAATTTCGGGACTAGCGGGGGGGCCAGCAGATACGCAGTATTTT	CASSSISGLAGGPADTQYF
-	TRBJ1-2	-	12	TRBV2	TGTGCCAGCAGATTTAGCGGAGATGGCTACACCTTC	CASRFSGDGYTF
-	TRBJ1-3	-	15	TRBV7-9	TGTGCCAGCAGCTTATCTACAGCCTCTGGAAACACCATATATTTT	CASSLSTASGNTIYF
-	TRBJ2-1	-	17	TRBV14	TGTGCCAGCAGCCAAGTCCCCGGCCGGGGATCCTACAATGAGCAGTTCTTC	CASSQVPGRGSYNEQFF
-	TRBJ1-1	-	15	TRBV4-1	TGCGCCAGCAGTTACAGGGTCCTCGGGAACACTGAAGCTTTCTTT	CASSYRVLGNTEAFF
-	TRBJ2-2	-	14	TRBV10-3	TGTGCCATCAGCAACAGTGGGAACACCGGGGAGCTGTTTTTT	CAISNSGNTGELFF
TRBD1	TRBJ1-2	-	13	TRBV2	TGTGCCAGCAGTGACAGGACAGGGCATGGCTACACCTTC	CASSDRTGHGYTF
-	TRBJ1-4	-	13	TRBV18	TGTGCCAGCTCACCCCGACAGGAGGCAAAACTGTTTTTT	CASSPRQEAKLFF
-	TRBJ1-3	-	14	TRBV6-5	TGTGCCAGCACTTCGTCGGGGTCTGGAAACACCATATATTTT	CASTSSGSGNTIYF
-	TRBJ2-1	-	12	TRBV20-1	TGCAGTGCGAGTCAACTAGTCAGGGAGCAGTTCTTC	CSASQLVREQFF
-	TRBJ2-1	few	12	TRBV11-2	TGTGCCGGGGGGGCCCACCCGAATGAGCAGTTCTTC	CAGGAHPNEQFF
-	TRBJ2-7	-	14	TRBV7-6	TGTGCCAGCAGCCCCAGGGGGGCCCTAACGGGGCAGTACTTC	CASSPRGALTGQYF
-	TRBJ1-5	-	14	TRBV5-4	TGTGCCAGCAGCTTGGATCCCTCGGATCAGCCCCAGCATTTT	CASSLDPSDQPQHF
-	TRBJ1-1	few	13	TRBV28	TGTGCCAGCAGTTTTACAGGGATCCCTGAAGCTTTCTTT	CASSFTGIPEAFF
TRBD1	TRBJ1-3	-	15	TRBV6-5	TGTGCCAGCCTACCAACAGGGGACTCTGGAAACACCATATATTTT	CASLPTGDSGNTIYF
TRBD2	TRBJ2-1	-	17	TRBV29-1	TGCAGCGCCGGGGGGCTAGCGGGGGCGCTTACGTACAATGAGCAGTTCTTC	CSAGGLAGALTYNEQFF
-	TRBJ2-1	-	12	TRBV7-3	TGTGCCAGCAGCTTAGGGGCGGATGAGCAGTTCTTC	CASSLGADEQFF
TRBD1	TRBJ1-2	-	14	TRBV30	TGTGCCTGGAGTGCCTCCAGGACAGGGAAGGCCTACACCTTC	CAWSASRTGKAYTF
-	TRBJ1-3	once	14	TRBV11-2	TGTGCCAGCAGCTCGAGTTTCTCTGGAAACACCATATATTTT	CASSSSFSGNTIYF
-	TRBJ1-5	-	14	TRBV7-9	TGTGCCAGCAGCCCGGGAGGGCTTAATCAGCCCCAGCATTTT	CASSPGGLNQPQHF
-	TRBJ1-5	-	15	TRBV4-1	TGCGCCAGCAGCCAAGCGATGGCCTCCAATCAGCCCCAGCATTTT	CASSQAMASNQPQHF
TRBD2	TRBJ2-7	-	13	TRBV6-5	TGTGCCAGCAGTTATAGGGAGGGGTACGAGCAGTACTTC	CASSYREGYEQYF
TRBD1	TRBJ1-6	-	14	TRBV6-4	TGTGCCAGCAGCGCGACAGGGGGTAATTCACCCCTCCACTTT	CASSATGGNSPLHF
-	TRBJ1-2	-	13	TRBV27	TGTGCCAGCAGTTTCCCAGGAAACTATGGCTACACCTTC	CASSFPGNYGYTF
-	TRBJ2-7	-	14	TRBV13	TGTGCCAGCAGCCCCTCGGACTCCCTAAGTGAGCAGTACTTC	CASSPSDSLSEQYF